This T cell receptor (beta chain) was found in a study of cytomegalovirus exposure and HLA in healthy donors. Use of 60 Vbeta and 13 Jbeta primers characterized the PCR. The repertoire was sequenced with immunoSEQ multiplex PCR; TCRdb's copy has only in-frame clones and lacks some. The table includes 85,000 to 90,000 clones, 65% to 80% detected once. The CDR3 runs 19 residues. Germline CDR1 is MDHEN and CDR2 is SYDVKM. V shed 6 bases and J shed 4 bases, with 29 bases lying between them. Study observations and caveats: High specificity and sensitivity for cytomegalovirus status were reported for the classifier. Some public TCRs appeared in many individuals, while most sequences were rare.

The count of this clone is one. Its antigen is currently unknown. The V call is TRBV28, the J call TRBJ2-3, with D possibly TRBD2 on 5 matching bases. Sequencing used PBMCs. This sequence originates from a young man in good health and CMV-seropositive. CDR3: CASRVYYPTSAGVADTQYF. As DNA, the CDR3 is TGTGCCAGCAGAGTTTATTACCCCACCTCAGCCGGGGTGGCAGATACGCAGTATTTT.